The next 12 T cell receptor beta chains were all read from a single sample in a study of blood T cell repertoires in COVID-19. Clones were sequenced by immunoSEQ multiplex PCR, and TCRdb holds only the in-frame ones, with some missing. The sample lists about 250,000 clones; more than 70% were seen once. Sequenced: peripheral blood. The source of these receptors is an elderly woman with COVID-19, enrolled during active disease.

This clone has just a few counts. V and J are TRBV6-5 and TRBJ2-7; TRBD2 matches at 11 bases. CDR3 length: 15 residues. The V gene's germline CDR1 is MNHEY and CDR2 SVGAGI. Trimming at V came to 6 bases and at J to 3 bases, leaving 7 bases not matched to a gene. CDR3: CASSSSGGNHYEQYF. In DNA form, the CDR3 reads TGTGCCAGCAGCTCTAGCGGGGGGAACCACTACGAGCAGTACTTC.

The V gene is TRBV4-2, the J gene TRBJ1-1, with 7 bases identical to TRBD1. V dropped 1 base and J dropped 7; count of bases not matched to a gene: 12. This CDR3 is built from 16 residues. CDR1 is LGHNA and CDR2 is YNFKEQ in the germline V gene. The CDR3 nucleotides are TGTGCCAGCAGCCAAGGGCCAGGGGGTCCCGTTCTTGAAGCTTTCTTT. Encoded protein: CASSQGPGGPVLEAFF.

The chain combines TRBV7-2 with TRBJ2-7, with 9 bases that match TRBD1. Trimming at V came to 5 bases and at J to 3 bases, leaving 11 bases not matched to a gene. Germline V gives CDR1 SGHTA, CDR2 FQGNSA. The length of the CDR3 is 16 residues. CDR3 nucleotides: TGTGCCAGCAGCGTCGCCTCCGGGACAGGGAGCTACGAGCAGTACTTC. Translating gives CASSVASGTGSYEQYF.

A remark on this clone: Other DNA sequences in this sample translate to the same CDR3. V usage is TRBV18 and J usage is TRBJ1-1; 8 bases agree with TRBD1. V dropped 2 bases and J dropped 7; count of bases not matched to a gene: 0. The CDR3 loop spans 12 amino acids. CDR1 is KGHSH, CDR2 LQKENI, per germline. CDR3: CASSPGQGEAFF. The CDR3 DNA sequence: TGTGCCAGCTCACCAGGACAGGGTGAAGCTTTCTTT.

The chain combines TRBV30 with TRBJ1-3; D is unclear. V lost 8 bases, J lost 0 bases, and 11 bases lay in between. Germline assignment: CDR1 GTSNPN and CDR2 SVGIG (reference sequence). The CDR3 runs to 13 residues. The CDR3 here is CAGVGLSGNTIYF. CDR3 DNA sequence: TGTGCCGGCGTTGGACTCTCTGGAAACACCATATATTTT.

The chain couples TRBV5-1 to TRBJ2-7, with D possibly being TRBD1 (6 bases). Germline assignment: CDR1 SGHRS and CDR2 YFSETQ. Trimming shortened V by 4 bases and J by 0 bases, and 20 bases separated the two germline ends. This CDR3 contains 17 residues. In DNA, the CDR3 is TGCGCCAGCAGCCCAACGGCCGCCACGGGACACTCCTACGAGCAGTACTTC. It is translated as CASSPTAATGHSYEQYF.

The CDR3 sequence is CASSPRPARQPQHF. The CDR3 DNA reads as TGTGCCAGCAGTCCGAGGCCGGCTAGGCAGCCCCAGCATTTT. The rearrangement uses TRBV7-8 and TRBJ1-5; D is undetermined. The length of the CDR3 is 14 residues. V was trimmed by 6 bases and J by 7 bases, leaving 16 bases between them. CDR1 and CDR2 from the germline V gene are SGHVS and FQNEAQ.

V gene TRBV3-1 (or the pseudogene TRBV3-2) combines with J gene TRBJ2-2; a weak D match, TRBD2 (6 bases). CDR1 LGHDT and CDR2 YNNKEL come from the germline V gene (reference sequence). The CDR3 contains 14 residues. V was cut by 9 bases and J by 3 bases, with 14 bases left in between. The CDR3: CASGEAWDTGELFF. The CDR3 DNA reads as TGTGCCAGTGGGGAGGCATGGGACACCGGGGAGCTGTTTTTT.

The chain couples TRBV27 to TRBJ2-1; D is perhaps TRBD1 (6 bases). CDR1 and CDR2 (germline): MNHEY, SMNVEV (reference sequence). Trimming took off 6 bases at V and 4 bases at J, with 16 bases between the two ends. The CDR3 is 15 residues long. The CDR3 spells CASRSEGTIYNEQFF. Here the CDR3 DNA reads TGTGCCAGCAGGTCAGAGGGGACAATATACAATGAGCAGTTCTTC.

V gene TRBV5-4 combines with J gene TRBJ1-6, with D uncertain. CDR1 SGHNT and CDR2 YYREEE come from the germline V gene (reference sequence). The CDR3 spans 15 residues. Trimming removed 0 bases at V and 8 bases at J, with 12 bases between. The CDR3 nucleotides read TGTGCCAGCAGCTTGGAGCGCTCCCTCCATTCACCCCTCCACTTT. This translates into CASSLERSLHSPLHF.

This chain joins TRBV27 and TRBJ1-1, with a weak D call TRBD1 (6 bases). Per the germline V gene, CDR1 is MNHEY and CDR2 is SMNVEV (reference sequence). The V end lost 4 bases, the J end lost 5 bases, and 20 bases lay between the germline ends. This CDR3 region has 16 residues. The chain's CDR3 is CASSSRQGRLDTEAFF. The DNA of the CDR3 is TGTGCCAGCAGTTCCCGGCAGGGGCGATTGGATACTGAAGCTTTCTTT.

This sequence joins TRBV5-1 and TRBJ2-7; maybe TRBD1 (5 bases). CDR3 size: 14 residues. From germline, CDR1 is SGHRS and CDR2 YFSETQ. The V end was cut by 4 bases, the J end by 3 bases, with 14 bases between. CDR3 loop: CASSVRVSGYEQYV. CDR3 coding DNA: TGCGCCAGCAGCGTCAGGGTCTCAGGCTACGAGCAGTACGTC.